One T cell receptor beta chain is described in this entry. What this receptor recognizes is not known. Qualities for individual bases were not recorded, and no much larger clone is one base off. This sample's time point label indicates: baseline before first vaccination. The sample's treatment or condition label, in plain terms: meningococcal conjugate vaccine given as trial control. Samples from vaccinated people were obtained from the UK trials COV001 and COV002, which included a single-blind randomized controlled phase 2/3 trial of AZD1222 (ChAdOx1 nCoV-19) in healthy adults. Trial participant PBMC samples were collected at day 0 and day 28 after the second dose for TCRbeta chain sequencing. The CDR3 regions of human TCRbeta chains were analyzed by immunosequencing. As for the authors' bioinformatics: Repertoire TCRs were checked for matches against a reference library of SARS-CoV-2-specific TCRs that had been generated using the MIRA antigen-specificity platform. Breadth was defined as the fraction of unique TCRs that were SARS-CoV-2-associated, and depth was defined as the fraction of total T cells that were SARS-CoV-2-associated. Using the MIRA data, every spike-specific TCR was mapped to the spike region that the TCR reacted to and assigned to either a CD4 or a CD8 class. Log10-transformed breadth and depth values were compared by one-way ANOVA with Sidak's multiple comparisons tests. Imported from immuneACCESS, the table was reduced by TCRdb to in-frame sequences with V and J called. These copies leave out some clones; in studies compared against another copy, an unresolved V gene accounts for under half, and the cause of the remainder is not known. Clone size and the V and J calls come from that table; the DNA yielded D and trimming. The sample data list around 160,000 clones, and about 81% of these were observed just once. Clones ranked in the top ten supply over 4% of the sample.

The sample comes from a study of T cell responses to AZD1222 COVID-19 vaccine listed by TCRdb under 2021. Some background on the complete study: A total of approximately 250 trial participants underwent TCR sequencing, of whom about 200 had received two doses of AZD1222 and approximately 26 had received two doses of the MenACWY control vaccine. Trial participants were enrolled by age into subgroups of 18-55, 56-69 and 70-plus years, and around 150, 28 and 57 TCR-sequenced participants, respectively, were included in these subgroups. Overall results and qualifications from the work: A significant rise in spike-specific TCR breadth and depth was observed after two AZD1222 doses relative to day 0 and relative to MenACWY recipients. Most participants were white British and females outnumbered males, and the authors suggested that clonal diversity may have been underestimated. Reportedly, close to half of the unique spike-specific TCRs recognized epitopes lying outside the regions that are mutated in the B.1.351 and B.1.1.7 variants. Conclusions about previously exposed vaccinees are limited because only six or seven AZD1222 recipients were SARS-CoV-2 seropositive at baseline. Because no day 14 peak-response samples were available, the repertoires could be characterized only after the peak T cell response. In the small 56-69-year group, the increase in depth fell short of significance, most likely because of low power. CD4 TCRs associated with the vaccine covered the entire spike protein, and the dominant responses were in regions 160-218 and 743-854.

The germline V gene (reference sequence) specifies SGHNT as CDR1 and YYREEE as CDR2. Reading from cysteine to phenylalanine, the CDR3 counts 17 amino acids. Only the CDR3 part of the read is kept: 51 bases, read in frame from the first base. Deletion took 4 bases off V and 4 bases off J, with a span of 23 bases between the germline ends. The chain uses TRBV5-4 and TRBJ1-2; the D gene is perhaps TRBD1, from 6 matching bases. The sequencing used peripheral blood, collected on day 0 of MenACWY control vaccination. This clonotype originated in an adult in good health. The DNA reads TGTGCCAGCAGCATGGGGGCGGGGGCAGGGCCATCCTATGGCTACACCTTC. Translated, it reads CASSMGAGAGPSYGYTF.